The 6 T cell receptor beta chains listed next were all sequenced from one sample in a study of T cell responses to AZD1222 COVID-19 vaccine. TCRdb keeps only in-frame clones here, not all; method: immunoSEQ multiplex PCR. The table lists some 150,000 clones, around nine tenths of them singletons, with approximately 3% in the top ten. The sample was peripheral blood, taken 28 days after the second AZD1222 dose. The receptors come from an adult who received the AZD1222 COVID-19 vaccine.

This clone was recorded once. The chain uses TRBV18 and TRBJ1-2; 7 nucleotides line up with TRBD1. J gave up 7 bases and V 3 bases, and 5 bases lay outside the gene matches. CDR3 length equals 13 residues. CDR1 is KGHSH and CDR2 is LQKENI in the germline V gene. CDR3 sequence (DNA): TGTGCCAGCTCACCTGAGGGGGCACGTGGCTACACCTTC. This gives the protein CASSPEGARGYTF.

J is TRBJ2-1 and V is TRBV7-2; TRBD2 agrees at 9 bases. The V gene end was trimmed by 7 bases and the J gene end by 8 bases; junction bases not matched to a gene: 9. The CDR3 runs 14 residues. CDR1 SGHTA and CDR2 FQGNSA come from the germline V gene. For the CDR3, the DNA is TGTGCCAGCAAGATGGGACTAGCTAGCGATGAGCAGTTCTTC. Translated, it gives CASKMGLASDEQFF.

A remark on this clone: At the DNA level, this CDR3 is encoded by other sequences in the same sample as well. This chain uses TRBV28 with TRBJ1-2, with no clear D. Trimming left V 3 bases short and J 2 bases short, with 7 bases between. Germline assignment: CDR1 MDHEN and CDR2 SYDVKM. The CDR3 runs 13 residues. CDR3 coding DNA: TGTGCCAGCAGTTTTTCGCAGAACTATGGCTACACCTTC. It codes for CASSFSQNYGYTF.

This chain joins TRBV5-1 and TRBJ1-1, with 8 bases matching TRBD1. The CDR3 contains 14 residues. The V gene's germline CDR1 is SGHRS and CDR2 YFSETQ. Losses at the gene ends were 4 bases for V and 1 base for J; bases not matched to a gene: 3. CDR3 region: CASSGQGQNTEAFF. As DNA, the CDR3 is TGCGCCAGCAGCGGACAGGGACAGAACACTGAAGCTTTCTTT.

The chain joins TRBV2 to TRBJ1-5; TRBD1 might be the D (5 bases). V gave up 9 bases and J gave up 7 bases, with 16 bases separating them. Germline CDR1 is SNHLY and CDR2 is FYNNEI. This CDR3 has 13 residues. The CDR3 protein is CASTVTRDQPQHF. Written as DNA, the CDR3 is TGTGCCAGTACAGTTACGAGGGACCAGCCCCAGCATTTT.

The gene calls are TRBV18 and TRBJ1-1; D may be TRBD1 (5 bases). Germline-derived CDR1 and CDR2 are KGHSH and LQKENI. The CDR3 is made up of 13 amino acids. Trimming removed 4 bases at V and 4 bases at J, with 10 bases between. The CDR3 DNA sequence: TGTGCCAGCTCACTCTCGGGGGGCACTGAAGCTTTCTTT. This sequence encodes CASSLSGGTEAFF. The full variable domain, in which reference TRBV18 and TRBJ1-1 provide the parts outside the CDR3, is NAGVMQNPRHLVRRRGQEARLRCSPMKGHSHVYWYRQLPEEGLKFMVYLQKENIIDESGMPKERFSAEFPKEGPSILRIQQVVRGDSAAYFCASSLSGGTEAFFGQGTRLTVV.